This paragraph reports one T cell receptor beta chain. This sample stems from a study of Tregs in tolerant kidney transplant recipients. The V end lost 0 bases, the J end lost 0 bases, and 7 bases lay between the germline ends. There are 15 residues in the CDR3. Germline loops: CDR1 SGDLS, CDR2 YYNGEE. Generated by immunoSEQ multiplex PCR, the TCRdb table keeps only in-frame clones and is missing some. The profile shows about 60,000 clones, roughly 89% of them singletons. This rearrangement joins TRBV9 to TRBJ1-5, with D unclear. This sequence originates from a human donor who received a combined kidney and bone marrow transplant. The source material was CD8+ T cells from blood, sampled before the transplant. The CDR3 region is CASSVGHLSNQPQHF. CDR3 in DNA: TGTGCCAGCAGCGTAGGGCACCTTAGCAATCAGCCCCAGCATTTT.